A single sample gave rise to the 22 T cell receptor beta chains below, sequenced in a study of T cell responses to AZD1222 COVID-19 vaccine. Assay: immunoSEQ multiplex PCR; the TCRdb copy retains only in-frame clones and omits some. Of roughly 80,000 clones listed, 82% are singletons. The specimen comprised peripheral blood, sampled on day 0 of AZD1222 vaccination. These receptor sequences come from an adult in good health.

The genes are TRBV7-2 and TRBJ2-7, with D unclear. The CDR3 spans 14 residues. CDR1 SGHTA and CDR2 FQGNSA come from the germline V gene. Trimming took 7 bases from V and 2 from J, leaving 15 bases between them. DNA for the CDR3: TGTGCCAGCACCATAGGCGGCGCAACCTACGAGCAGTACTTC. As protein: CASTIGGATYEQYF.

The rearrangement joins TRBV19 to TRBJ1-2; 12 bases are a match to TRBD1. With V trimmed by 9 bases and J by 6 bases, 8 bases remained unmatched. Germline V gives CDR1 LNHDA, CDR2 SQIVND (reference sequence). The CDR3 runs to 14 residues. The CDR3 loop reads CASRDRGREDGYTF. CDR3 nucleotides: TGTGCCAGCCGGGACAGGGGGCGTGAGGATGGCTACACCTTC.

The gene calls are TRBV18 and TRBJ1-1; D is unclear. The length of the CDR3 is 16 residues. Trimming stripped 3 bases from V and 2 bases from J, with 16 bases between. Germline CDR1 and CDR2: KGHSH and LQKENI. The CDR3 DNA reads TGTGCCAGCTCACCGACACCTCCTAGCATCAACACTGAAGCTTTCTTT. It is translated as CASSPTPPSINTEAFF.

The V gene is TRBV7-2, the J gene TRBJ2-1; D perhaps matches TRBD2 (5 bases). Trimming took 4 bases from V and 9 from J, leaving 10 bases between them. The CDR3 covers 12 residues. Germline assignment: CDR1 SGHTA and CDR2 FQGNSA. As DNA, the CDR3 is TGTGCCAGCAGCTCCGGGGTGGGTGAGCAGTTCTTC. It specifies CASSSGVGEQFF.

CDR3 loop: CSVEWSTGGELFF. The DNA for the CDR3 is TGCAGCGTTGAGTGGAGTACGGGGGGGGAGCTGTTTTTT. V usage is TRBV29-1 and J usage is TRBJ2-2, with D maybe TRBD2 (5 bases). Germline V gene data show CDR1 as SQVTM and CDR2 as ANQGSEA. V shed 3 bases and J shed 8 bases, with 13 bases lying between them. The CDR3 runs 13 residues.

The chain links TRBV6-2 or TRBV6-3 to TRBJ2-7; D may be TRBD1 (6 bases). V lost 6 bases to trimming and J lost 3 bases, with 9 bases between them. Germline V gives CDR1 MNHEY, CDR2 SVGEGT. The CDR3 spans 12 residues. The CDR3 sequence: CASSLQGYEQYF. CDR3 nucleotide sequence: TGTGCCAGCAGCTTACAGGGCTACGAGCAGTACTTC.

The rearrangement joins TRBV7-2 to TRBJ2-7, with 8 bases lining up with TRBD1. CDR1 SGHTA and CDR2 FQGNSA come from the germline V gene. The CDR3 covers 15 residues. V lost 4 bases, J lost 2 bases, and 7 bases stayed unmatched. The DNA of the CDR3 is TGTGCCAGCAGCTACCAAGACAGGGGTCCCTACGAGCAGTACTTC. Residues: CASSYQDRGPYEQYF.

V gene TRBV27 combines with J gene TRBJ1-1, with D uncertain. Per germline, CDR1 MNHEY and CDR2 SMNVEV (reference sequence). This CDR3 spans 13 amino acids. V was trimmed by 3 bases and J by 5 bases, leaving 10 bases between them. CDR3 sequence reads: CASSFVSGTEAFF. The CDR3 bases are TGTGCCAGCAGTTTCGTCAGCGGGACTGAAGCTTTCTTT.

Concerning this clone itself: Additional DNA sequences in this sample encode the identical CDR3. The CDR3 coding sequence is TGTGCCAGCAGCTTAGTGACAGGAACTAATGAAAAACTGTTTTTT. Its translation is CASSLVTGTNEKLFF. J is TRBJ1-4 and V is TRBV7-9; D may be TRBD1 (6 bases). Looked up from germline, CDR1 is SEHNR and CDR2 is FQNEAQ (reference sequence). Trimming left V 1 base short and J 1 base short, with 7 bases between. This CDR3 contains 15 residues.

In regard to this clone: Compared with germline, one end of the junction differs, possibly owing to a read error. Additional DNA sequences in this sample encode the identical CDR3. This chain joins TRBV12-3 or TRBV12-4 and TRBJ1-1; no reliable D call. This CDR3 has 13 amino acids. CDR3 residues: CASRLRVNTEAFF. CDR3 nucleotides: TGTGCCAGCAGACTCCGGGTGAACACTGAGGCTTTCTTT.

The DNA for the CDR3 is TGTGCCAGCAGCCTAGCGGGCAGAGGCTACACCTTC. As protein: CASSLAGRGYTF. This rearrangement joins TRBV4-2 to TRBJ1-2; no firm D call. Germline values: CDR1 LGHNA, CDR2 YNFKEQ. Trimming pared 4 bases from V and 8 bases from J, leaving 11 bases between. The CDR3 runs 12 residues.

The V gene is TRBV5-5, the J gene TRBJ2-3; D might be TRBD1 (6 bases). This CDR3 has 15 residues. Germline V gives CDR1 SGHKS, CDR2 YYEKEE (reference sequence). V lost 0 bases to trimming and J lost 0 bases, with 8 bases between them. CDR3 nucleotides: TGTGCCAGCAGCTTGGAGGACAGTAGCACAGATACGCAGTATTTT. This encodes CASSLEDSSTDTQYF. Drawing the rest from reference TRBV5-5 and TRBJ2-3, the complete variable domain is DAGVTQSPTHLIKTRGQQVTLRCSPISGHKSVSWYQQVLGQGPQFIFQYYEKEERGRGNFPDRFSARQFPNYSSELNVNALLLGDSALYLCASSLEDSSTDTQYFGPGTRLTVL.

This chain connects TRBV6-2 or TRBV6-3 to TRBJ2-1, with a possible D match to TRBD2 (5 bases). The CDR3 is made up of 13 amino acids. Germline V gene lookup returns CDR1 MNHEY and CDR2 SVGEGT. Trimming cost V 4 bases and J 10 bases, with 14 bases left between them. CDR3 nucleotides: TGTGCCAGCAGTTTCGATCCGGGATCGGAGCAGTTCTTC. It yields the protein CASSFDPGSEQFF.

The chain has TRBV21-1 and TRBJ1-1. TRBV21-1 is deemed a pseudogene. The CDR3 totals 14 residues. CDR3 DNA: TGTGCCAGCAGCAAAAGGGTCCCCGTAGAGGTCGGTCCCTTT. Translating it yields CASSKRVPVEVGPF.

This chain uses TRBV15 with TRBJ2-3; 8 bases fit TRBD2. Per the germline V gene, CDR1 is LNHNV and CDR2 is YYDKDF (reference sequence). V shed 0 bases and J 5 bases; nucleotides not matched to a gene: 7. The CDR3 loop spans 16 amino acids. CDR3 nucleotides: TGTGCCACCAGCAGAGACGGGACTAGATTCGGAGATACGCAGTATTTT. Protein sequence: CATSRDGTRFGDTQYF.

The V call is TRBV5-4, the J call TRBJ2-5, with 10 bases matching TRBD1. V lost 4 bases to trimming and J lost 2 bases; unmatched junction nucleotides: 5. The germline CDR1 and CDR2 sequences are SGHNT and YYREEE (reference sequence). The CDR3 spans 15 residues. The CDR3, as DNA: TGTGCCAGCAGCCGGGGACAGGGGTTTCAAGAGACCCAGTACTTC. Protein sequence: CASSRGQGFQETQYF.

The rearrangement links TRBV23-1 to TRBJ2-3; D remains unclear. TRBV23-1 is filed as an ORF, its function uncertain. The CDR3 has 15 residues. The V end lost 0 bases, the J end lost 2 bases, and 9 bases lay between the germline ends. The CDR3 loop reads CASSQSGCLTDTQYF. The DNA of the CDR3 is TGCGCCAGCAGTCAATCGGGGTGCCTCACAGATACGCAGTATTTT.

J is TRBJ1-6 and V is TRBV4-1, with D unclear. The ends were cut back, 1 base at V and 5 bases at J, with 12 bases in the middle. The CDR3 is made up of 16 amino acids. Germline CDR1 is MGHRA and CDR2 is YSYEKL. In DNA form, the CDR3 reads TGCGCCAGCAGCCAAGTAGCGGGGTCGGATAATTCACCCCTCCACTTT. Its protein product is CASSQVAGSDNSPLHF.

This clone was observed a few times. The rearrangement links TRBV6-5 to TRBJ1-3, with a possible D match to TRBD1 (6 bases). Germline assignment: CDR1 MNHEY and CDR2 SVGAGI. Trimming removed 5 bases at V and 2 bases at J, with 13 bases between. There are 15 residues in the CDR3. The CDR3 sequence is CASSNVGGTGNTIYF. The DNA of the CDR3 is TGTGCCAGCAGTAACGTAGGGGGAACTGGAAACACCATATATTTT.

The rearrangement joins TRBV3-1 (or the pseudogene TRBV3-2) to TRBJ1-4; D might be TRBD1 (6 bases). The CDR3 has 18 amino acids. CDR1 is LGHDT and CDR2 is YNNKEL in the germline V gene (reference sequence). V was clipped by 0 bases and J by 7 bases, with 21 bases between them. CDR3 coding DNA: TGTGCCAGCAGCCAAGAACATCTTTCCGGGACATTGGTTGAAAAACTGTTTTTT. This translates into CASSQEHLSGTLVEKLFF.

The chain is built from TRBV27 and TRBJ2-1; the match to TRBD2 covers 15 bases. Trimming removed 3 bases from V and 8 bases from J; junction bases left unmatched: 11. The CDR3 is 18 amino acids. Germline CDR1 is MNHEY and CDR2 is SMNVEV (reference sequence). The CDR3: CASSFRLGLAGGGYEQFF. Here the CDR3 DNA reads TGTGCCAGCAGTTTTCGATTGGGACTAGCGGGAGGAGGCTATGAGCAGTTCTTC.

The CDR3 DNA reads TGTGCCAGCAGCTTTGCGGCGGAGCAGTTCTTC. Translated, it gives CASSFAAEQFF. The chain employs TRBV5-5 and TRBJ2-1; D is unclear. Trimming stripped 2 bases from V and 10 bases from J, with 7 bases between. CDR1 is SGHKS and CDR2 is YYEKEE in the germline V gene (reference sequence). This CDR3 contains 11 residues.